This T cell receptor beta chain was documented in a study of T cell responses to AZD1222 COVID-19 vaccine. This CDR3 comprises 14 residues. Per germline, CDR1 SEHNR and CDR2 FQNEAQ (reference sequence). Trimming took off 5 bases at V and 4 bases at J, with 11 bases between the two ends. Assay used: immunoSEQ multiplex PCR; TCRdb lists only in-frame clones, some missing. Of 150,000 or so clones in the sample, more than 85% were seen once. Here the sequenced sample was peripheral blood, taken on day 0 of AZD1222 vaccination. This sequence joins TRBV7-9 and TRBJ1-4, with a weak D call TRBD1 (6 bases). The sequence derives from an adult in good health. The CDR3 is CASSTGQNNEKLFF. The CDR3 bases are TGTGCCAGCAGCACCGGACAGAATAATGAAAAACTGTTTTTT.